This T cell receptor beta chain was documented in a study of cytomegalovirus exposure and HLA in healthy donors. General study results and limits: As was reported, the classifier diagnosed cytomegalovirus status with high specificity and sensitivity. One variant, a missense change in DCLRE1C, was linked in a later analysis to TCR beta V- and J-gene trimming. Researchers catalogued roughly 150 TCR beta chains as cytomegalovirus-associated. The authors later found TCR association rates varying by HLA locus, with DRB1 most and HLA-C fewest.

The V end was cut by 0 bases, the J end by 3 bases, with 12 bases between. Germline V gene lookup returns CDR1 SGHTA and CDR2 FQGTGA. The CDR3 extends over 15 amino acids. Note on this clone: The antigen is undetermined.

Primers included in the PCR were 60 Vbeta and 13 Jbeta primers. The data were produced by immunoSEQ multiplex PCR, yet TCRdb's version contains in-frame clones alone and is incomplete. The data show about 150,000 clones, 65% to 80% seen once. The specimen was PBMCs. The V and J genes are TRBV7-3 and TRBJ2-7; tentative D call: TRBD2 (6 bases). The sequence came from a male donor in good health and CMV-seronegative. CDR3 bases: TGTGCCAGCAGCTTAACCGGCCGCGGGGACTACGAGCAGTACTTC. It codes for CASSLTGRGDYEQYF.